A single sample gave rise to the 25 T cell receptor beta chains below, sequenced in a study of T cell repertoires in cytomegalovirus infection. TCRdb re-called the reads through MiXCR, storing one row per CDR3 protein. The data hold nearly 650,000 distinct CDR3 sequences, with around 24% observed a single time. Sequencing was carried out using CD8+ T cells from PBMCs. These receptors were obtained from a human donor in good health (CMV status not recorded). Some clones in this sample may be carry-over from other donors' samples.

This clonotype was detected only a few times. This chain links TRBV7-9 with TRBJ2-7; 9 nucleotides line up with TRBD1. The CDR3 is made up of 14 amino acids. The germline V gene encodes CDR1 SEHNR and CDR2 FQNEAQ (reference sequence). J lost 5 bases, V lost 5 bases, and 7 bases had no gene match. CDR3 nucleotides: TGTGCCAGCAGCCGGACAGGGGCCTTCGACGAGCAGTACTTC. It is translated as CASSRTGAFDEQYF.

This clonotype has a handful of counts. The chain links TRBV19 to TRBJ1-5; 8 nucleotides line up with TRBD1. Per germline, CDR1 LNHDA and CDR2 SQIVND (reference sequence). This CDR3 comprises 14 residues. The trim removed 6 bases at V and 6 bases at J, leaving 7 bases unmatched. The DNA of the CDR3 is TGTGCCAGTAGGGATATCCAGGGGGCTCAGCCCCAGCATTTT. Translation gives CASRDIQGAQPQHF.

This clonotype was seen only a few times. V gene TRBV14 combines with J gene TRBJ2-7; 8 nucleotides agree with TRBD1. The germline gives CDR1 SGHDN, CDR2 FVKESK. Trimming removed 5 bases from V and 5 bases from J; junction bases left unmatched: 11. This CDR3 has 15 residues. CDR3 residues: CASSFRRTGTHEQYF. CDR3 DNA: TGTGCCAGCAGCTTTCGTAGGACAGGGACCCACGAGCAGTACTTC.

V is TRBV2 and J is TRBJ2-1; 8 bases are a match to TRBD1. J lost 6 bases, V lost 5 bases, and 3 bases had no gene match. CDR1 SNHLY and CDR2 FYNNEI come from the germline V gene. The CDR3 has 13 amino acids. CDR3 loop: CASSHTGGNEQFF. The CDR3, as DNA: TGTGCCAGCAGTCATACAGGGGGCAATGAGCAGTTCTTC.

This clonotype was seen at least ten times. The genes are TRBV7-9 and TRBJ2-5; the match to TRBD2 covers 13 bases. Trimming removed 4 bases from V and 3 bases from J; junction bases left unmatched: 8. The CDR3 has 17 residues. Germline loops: CDR1 SEHNR, CDR2 FQNEAQ (reference sequence). This CDR3 is CASSSWGLAGRKETQYF. DNA of the CDR3: TGTGCCAGCAGCTCGTGGGGACTAGCGGGGAGGAAAGAGACCCAGTACTTC.

Only a few counts were recorded for this clonotype. The chain has TRBV6-2 or TRBV6-3 and TRBJ2-5, with D uncertain. Trimming took off 5 bases at V and 2 bases at J, with 12 bases between the two ends. There are 14 residues in the CDR3. Germline V gene lookup returns CDR1 MNHEY and CDR2 SVGEGT. The CDR3 sequence is CASSLTRLQETQYF. DNA of the CDR3: TGTGCCAGCAGTCTGACCAGACTTCAAGAGACCCAGTACTTC.

The chain couples TRBV7-4 to TRBJ1-1; perhaps TRBD1 as D (6 bases). Germline assignment: CDR1 SGHVT and CDR2 SQSDAQ. This CDR3 has 15 amino acids. Trimming took off 5 bases at V and 1 base at J, with 14 bases between the two ends. The CDR3 is CASSQGGQRNTEAFF. CDR3 DNA sequence: TGTGCCAGCAGCCAGGGTGGACAGAGGAACACTGAAGCTTTCTTT.

This clonotype was found a few times. The chain links TRBV5-6 to TRBJ2-3; TRBD1 agrees at 7 bases. The CDR3 is 14 amino acids. CDR1 SGHDT and CDR2 YYEEEE come from the germline V gene. J lost 6 bases, V lost 0 bases, and 4 bases had no gene match. In nucleotides, the CDR3 is TGTGCCAGCAGCTTGGGGGACAGTCCCGATACGCAGTATTTT. Translated: CASSLGDSPDTQYF.

This clonotype came up many times. V and J are TRBV27 and TRBJ2-3; 8 bases map to TRBD1. The CDR3 has 16 residues. Germline-derived CDR1 and CDR2 are MNHEY and SMNVEV (reference sequence). V trimming: 3 bases; J trimming: 5 bases; junction bases outside the gene matches: 10. The CDR3 DNA sequence: TGTGCCAGCAGTTTCCAGACAGGGGACGGGATAGATACGCAGTATTTT. Its protein product is CASSFQTGDGIDTQYF.

This clonotype was detected a few times. This chain uses TRBV2 with TRBJ1-1; D unclear. V lost 3 bases to trimming and J lost 3 bases, with 8 bases between them. The CDR3 has 13 amino acids. CDR1 is SNHLY and CDR2 is FYNNEI in the germline V gene. CDR3 amino acids: CASSEWRYTEAFF. The CDR3 nucleotides read TGTGCCAGCAGTGAGTGGCGGTACACTGAAGCTTTCTTT.

Turning to this clonotype: This may come from a read error, since a much larger clone is one base off. This chain joins TRBV7-2 and TRBJ2-3; 7 bases fit TRBD2. Losses at the gene ends were 1 base for V and 0 bases for J; bases not matched to a gene: 1. Germline V CDR1 and CDR2: SGHTA, FQGNSA. The CDR3 length is 15 residues. The CDR3 spells CTSSLELASTDTQYF. As DNA, the CDR3 is TGTACCAGCAGCTTAGAACTAGCGAGCACAGATACGCAGTATTTT. Supplemented by reference TRBV7-2 and TRBJ2-3, the full variable domain reads GAGVSQSPSNKVTEKGKDVELRCDPISGHTALYWYRQSLGQGLEFLIYFQGNSAPDKSGLPSDRFSAERTGGSVSTLTIQRTQQEDSAVYLCTSSLELASTDTQYFGPGTRLTVL.

This clonotype was seen a handful of times. The chain uses TRBV14 and TRBJ2-3; 15 bases map to TRBD2. Trimming took 4 bases from V and 2 from J; bases not matched to a gene: 4. Germline loops: CDR1 SGHDN, CDR2 FVKESK. The CDR3 length is 17 residues. CDR3 nucleotide sequence: TGTGCCAGCAGCCGCGGACTAGCGGGGGGGTTCACAGATACGCAGTATTTT. Translation gives CASSRGLAGGFTDTQYF. Full variable domain (outside the CDR3, taken from reference TRBV14 and TRBJ2-3): EAGVTQFPSHSVIEKGQTVTLRCDPISGHDNLYWYRRVMGKEIKFLLHFVKESKQDESGMPNNRFLAERTGGTYSTLKVQPAELEDSGVYFCASSRGLAGGFTDTQYFGPGTRLTVL.

The table lists this clonotype with many counts. This rearrangement joins TRBV7-2 to TRBJ1-2; D may be TRBD1 (5 bases). This CDR3 is built from 15 residues. Germline CDR1 and CDR2: SGHTA and FQGNSA. V was shortened by 3 bases and J by 0 bases, with 11 bases between the two germline ends. Here the CDR3 DNA reads TGTGCCAGCAGCTTCCTCCAGGGATCTAACTATGGCTACACCTTC. Its protein product is CASSFLQGSNYGYTF.

This clonotype was seen a handful of times. V and J are TRBV20-1 and TRBJ2-7; TRBD2 matches 7 bases. V lost 4 bases to trimming and J lost 0 bases; unmatched junction nucleotides: 9. The CDR3 runs 15 residues. Germline V gene data show CDR1 as DFQATT and CDR2 as SNEGSKA (reference sequence). Here the CDR3 reads CSAIGAGTNSYEQYV. In DNA form, the CDR3 reads TGCAGTGCTATTGGAGCGGGGACTAACTCCTACGAGCAGTACGTC.

This clonotype appeared many times. CDR3 sequence: CASSLIREKQFF. The DNA of the CDR3 is TGTGCCAGCAGCTTAATCCGGGAAAAGCAGTTCTTC. The chain carries TRBV7-6 and TRBJ2-1; maybe TRBD2 (5 bases). Trimming cost V 2 bases and J 11 bases, with 10 bases left between them. The CDR3 runs 12 residues. Germline CDR1 and CDR2: SGHVS and FNYEAQ.

The gene calls are TRBV5-1 and TRBJ1-1, with D unresolved. The CDR3 is 16 amino acids. Germline V lookup: CDR1 SGHRS, CDR2 YFSETQ. V dropped 0 bases and J dropped 4 bases, with 16 bases sitting between them. The CDR3 loop reads CASSLEVRAVSTEAFF. The CDR3 region has the DNA TGCGCCAGCAGCTTGGAGGTAAGGGCGGTGAGCACTGAAGCTTTCTTT.

This chain links TRBV6-2 or TRBV6-3 with TRBJ2-7, with no clear D. CDR3 length equals 13 residues. Germline CDR1 is MNHEY and CDR2 is SVGEGT. V lost 2 bases and J lost 4, with 9 bases in between. CDR3 sequence reads: CASSYSKVYEQYV. The CDR3 DNA reads as TGTGCCAGCAGTTACAGTAAGGTTTACGAGCAGTACGTC.

The genes are TRBV28 and TRBJ1-5, with D uncertain. The germline V gene has CDR1 MDHEN and CDR2 SYDVKM. V shed 2 bases and J shed 9 bases, with 2 bases lying between them. The length of the CDR3 is 10 residues. The CDR3 DNA follows: TGTGCCAGCAGTTTAGGGCCCCAGCATTTT. Its protein product is CASSLGPQHF.

The chain recombines TRBV20-1 with TRBJ1-1; D perhaps matches TRBD1 (5 bases). Germline V CDR1 and CDR2: DFQATT, SNEGSKA (reference sequence). The germline V and J ends were trimmed by 1 base and 3 bases, with 9 bases remaining between them. This CDR3 region has 13 residues. This CDR3 reads CSARVLGDTEAFF. Here the CDR3 DNA reads TGCAGTGCTAGAGTTCTGGGGGACACTGAAGCTTTCTTT.

This clonotype was seen at least ten times. The chain couples TRBV5-6 to TRBJ2-7; D unclear. CDR1 SGHDT and CDR2 YYEEEE come from the germline V gene. The CDR3 runs to 15 residues. V lost 0 bases to trimming and J lost 2 bases, with 12 bases between them. The DNA for the CDR3 is TGTGCCAGCAGCTTGGGGTCCGGAGTAGCCTACGAGCAGTACGTC. Its protein is CASSLGSGVAYEQYV.

V is TRBV18 and J is TRBJ2-5; possibly TRBD2 for D (6 bases). Germline V gene lookup returns CDR1 KGHSH and CDR2 LQKENI. The V and J ends lost 1 base and 3 bases respectively, with 6 bases between them. The length of the CDR3 is 13 residues. DNA for the CDR3: TGTGCCAGCTCACCACGGGAGGAAGAGACCCAGTACTTC. It specifies CASSPREEETQYF. The whole variable domain, remainder taken from reference TRBV18 and TRBJ2-5, is NAGVMQNPRHLVRRRGQEARLRCSPMKGHSHVYWYRQLPEEGLKFMVYLQKENIIDESGMPKERFSAEFPKEGPSILRIQQVVRGDSAAYFCASSPREEETQYFGPGTRLLVL.

This clonotype was counted only a few times. This rearrangement joins TRBV7-6 to TRBJ2-1, with 10 bases lining up with TRBD1. Germline trimming cut 0 bases from V and 7 bases from J; bases unmatched to any gene: 6. Germline V CDR1 and CDR2: SGHVS, FNYEAQ. This CDR3 comprises 16 residues. The CDR3 loop is CASSLARDRGWNEQFF. The CDR3 DNA sequence: TGTGCCAGCAGCTTAGCCCGGGACAGGGGATGGAATGAGCAGTTCTTC.

The chain is built from TRBV20-1 and TRBJ1-3; D call uncertain. The CDR3 totals 16 residues. CDR1 and CDR2 (germline): DFQATT, SNEGSKA (reference sequence). The V end was cut by 0 bases, the J end by 0 bases, with 12 bases between. The CDR3 nucleotides read TGCAGTGCTAGAGATCAACCGGGATTCTCTGGAAACACCATATATTTT. Its translation: CSARDQPGFSGNTIYF.

This clonotype has just a few counts. The rearrangement joins TRBV6-6 to TRBJ2-5, with D uncertain. The CDR3 has 12 amino acids. CDR1 is MNHNY and CDR2 is SVGAGI in the germline V gene (reference sequence). Trimming took 2 bases from V and 4 from J, leaving 5 bases between them. The CDR3 nucleotides are TGTGCCAGCAGTTACCCGGGAGAGACCCAGTACTTC. This translates into CASSYPGETQYF.

V is TRBV6-2 or TRBV6-3 and J is TRBJ2-2, with 11 bases identical to TRBD2. V lost 2 bases and J lost 4; bases outside the gene matches: 3. Germline V gives CDR1 MNHEY, CDR2 SVGEGT. This CDR3 has 16 residues. CDR3 coding DNA: TGTGCCAGCAGTTACCCTAGCGGGGGGCTCACCGGGGAGCTGTTTTTT. It specifies CASSYPSGGLTGELFF.